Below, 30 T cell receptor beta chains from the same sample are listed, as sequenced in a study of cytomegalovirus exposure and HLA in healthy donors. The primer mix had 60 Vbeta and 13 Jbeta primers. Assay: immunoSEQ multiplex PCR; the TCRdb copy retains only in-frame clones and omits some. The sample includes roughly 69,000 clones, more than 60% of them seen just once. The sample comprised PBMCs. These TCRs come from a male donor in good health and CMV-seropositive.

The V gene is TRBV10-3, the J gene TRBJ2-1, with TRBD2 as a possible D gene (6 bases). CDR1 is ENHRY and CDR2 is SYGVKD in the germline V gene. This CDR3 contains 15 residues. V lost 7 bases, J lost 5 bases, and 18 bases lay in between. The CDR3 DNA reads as TGTGCCATCAACGAGCCAGCGGGTCTAAACAATGAGCAGTTCTTC. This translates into CAINEPAGLNNEQFF.

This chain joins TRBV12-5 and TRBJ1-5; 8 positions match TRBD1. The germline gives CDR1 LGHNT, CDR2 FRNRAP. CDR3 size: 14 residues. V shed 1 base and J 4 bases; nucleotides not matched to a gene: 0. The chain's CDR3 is CASGLGQGNQPQHF. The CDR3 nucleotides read TGTGCTAGTGGTTTGGGACAGGGGAATCAGCCCCAGCATTTT.

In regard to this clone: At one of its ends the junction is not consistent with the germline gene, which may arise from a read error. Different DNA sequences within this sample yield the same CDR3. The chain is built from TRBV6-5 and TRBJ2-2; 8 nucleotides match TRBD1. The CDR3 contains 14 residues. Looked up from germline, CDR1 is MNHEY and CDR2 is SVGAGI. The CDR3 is CASSSDRGTGELFF. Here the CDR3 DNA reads TGTGCCAGCAGCTCAGACAGGGGAACCGGGGAGCTGTTTTTC.

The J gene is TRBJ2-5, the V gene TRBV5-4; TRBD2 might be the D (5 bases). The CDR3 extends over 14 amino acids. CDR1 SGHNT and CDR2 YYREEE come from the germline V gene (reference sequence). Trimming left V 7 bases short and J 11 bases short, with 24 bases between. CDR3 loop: CASHNLFGEREQYF. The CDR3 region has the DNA TGTGCCAGCCACAACCTCTTCGGGGAGAGGGAGCAGTACTTC.

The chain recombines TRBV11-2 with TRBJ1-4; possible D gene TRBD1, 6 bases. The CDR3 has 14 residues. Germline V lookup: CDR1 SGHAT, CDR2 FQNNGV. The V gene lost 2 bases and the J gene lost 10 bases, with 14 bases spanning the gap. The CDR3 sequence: CASSLHRTDRKLFF. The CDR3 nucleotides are TGTGCCAGCAGCTTACACCGGACAGACCGAAAACTGTTTTTT.

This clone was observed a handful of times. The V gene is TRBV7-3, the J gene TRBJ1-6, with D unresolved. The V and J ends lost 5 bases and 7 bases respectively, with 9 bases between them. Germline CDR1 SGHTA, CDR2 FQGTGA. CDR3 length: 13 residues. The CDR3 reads CASSPFSNSPLHF. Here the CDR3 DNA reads TGTGCCAGCAGCCCGTTCTCGAATTCACCCCTCCACTTT. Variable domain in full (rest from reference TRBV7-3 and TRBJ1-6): GAGVSQTPSNKVTEKGKYVELRCDPISGHTALYWYRQSLGQGPEFLIYFQGTGAADDSGLPNDRFFAVRPEGSVSTLKIQRTERGDSAVYLCASSPFSNSPLHFGNGTRLTVT.

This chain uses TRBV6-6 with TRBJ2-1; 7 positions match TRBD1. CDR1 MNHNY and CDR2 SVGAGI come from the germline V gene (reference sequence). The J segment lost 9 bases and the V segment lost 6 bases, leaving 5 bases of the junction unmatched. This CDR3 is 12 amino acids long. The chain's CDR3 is CASREQGTEQFF. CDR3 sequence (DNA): TGTGCCAGCAGGGAACAGGGGACTGAGCAGTTCTTC.

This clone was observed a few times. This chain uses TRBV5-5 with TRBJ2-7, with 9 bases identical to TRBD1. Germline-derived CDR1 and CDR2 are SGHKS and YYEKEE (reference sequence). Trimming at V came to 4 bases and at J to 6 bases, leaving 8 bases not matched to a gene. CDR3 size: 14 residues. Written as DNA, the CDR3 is TGTGCCAGCAGCGTACCGGGACAGGGATTCGAGCAGTACTTC. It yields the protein CASSVPGQGFEQYF.

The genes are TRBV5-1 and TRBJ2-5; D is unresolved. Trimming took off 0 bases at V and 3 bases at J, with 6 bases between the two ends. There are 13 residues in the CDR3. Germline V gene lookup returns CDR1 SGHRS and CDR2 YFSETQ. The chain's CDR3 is CASSLALEETQYF. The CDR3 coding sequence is TGCGCCAGCAGCTTGGCCCTTGAAGAGACCCAGTACTTC.

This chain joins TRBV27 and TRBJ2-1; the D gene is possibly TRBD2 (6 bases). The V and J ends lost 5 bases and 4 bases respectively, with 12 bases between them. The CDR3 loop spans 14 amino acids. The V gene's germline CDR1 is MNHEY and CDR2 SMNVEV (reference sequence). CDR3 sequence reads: CASSAGLLYNEQFF. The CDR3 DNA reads TGTGCCAGCAGTGCGGGACTCCTTTACAATGAGCAGTTCTTC.

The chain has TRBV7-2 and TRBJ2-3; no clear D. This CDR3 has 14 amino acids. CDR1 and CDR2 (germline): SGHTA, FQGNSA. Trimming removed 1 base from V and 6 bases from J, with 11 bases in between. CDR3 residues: CASSLDLSRDTQYF. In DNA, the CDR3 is TGTGCCAGCAGCTTAGATCTATCCCGGGATACGCAGTATTTT. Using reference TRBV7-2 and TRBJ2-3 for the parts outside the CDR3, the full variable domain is GAGVSQSPSNKVTEKGKDVELRCDPISGHTALYWYRQSLGQGLEFLIYFQGNSAPDKSGLPSDRFSAERTGGSVSTLTIQRTQQEDSAVYLCASSLDLSRDTQYFGPGTRLTVL.

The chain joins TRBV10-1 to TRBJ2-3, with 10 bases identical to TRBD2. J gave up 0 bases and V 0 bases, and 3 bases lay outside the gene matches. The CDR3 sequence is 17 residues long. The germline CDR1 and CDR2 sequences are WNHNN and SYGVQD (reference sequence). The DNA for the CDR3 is TGCGCCAGCAGTGAGTCAGCTAGCGGGGGCAGCACAGATACGCAGTATTTT. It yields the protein CASSESASGGSTDTQYF.

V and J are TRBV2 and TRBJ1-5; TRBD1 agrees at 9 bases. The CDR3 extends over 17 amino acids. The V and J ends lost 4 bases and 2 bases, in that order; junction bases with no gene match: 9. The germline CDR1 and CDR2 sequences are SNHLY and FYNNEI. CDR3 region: CASSGWDRVGGNQPQHF. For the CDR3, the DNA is TGTGCCAGCAGTGGCTGGGACAGGGTAGGAGGCAATCAGCCCCAGCATTTT.

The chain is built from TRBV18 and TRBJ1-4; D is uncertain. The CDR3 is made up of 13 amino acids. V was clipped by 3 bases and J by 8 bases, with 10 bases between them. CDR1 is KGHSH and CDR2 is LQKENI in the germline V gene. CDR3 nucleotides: TGTGCCAGCTCACCTTCGGGGAAGGAAAAACTGTTTTTT. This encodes CASSPSGKEKLFF.

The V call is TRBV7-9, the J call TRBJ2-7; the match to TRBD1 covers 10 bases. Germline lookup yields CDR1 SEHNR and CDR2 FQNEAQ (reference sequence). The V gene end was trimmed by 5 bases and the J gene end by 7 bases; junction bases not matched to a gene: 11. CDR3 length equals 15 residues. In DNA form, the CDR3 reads TGTGCCAGCAGCCTGGGACAGGGGAGGTTTAGGGAGCAGTACTTC. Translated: CASSLGQGRFREQYF.

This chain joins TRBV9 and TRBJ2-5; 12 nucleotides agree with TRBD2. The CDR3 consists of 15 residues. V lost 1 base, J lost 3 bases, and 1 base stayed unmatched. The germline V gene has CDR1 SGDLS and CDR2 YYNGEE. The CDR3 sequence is CASSVLAGGKETQYF. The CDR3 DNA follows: TGTGCCAGCAGCGTACTAGCGGGAGGGAAAGAGACCCAGTACTTC.

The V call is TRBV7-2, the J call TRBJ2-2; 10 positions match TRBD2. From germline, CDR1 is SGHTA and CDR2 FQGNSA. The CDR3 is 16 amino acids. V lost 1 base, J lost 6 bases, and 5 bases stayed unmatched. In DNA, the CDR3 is TGTGCCAGCAGCTTAGGGATAGCGGGGGGCTCCGGGGAGCTGTTTTTT. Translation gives CASSLGIAGGSGELFF.

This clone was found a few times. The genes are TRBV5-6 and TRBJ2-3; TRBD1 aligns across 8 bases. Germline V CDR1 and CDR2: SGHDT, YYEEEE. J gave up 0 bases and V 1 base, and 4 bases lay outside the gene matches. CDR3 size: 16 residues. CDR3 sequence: CASSLQGAGSTDTQYF. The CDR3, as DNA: TGTGCCAGCAGCTTGCAGGGGGCAGGTAGCACAGATACGCAGTATTTT.

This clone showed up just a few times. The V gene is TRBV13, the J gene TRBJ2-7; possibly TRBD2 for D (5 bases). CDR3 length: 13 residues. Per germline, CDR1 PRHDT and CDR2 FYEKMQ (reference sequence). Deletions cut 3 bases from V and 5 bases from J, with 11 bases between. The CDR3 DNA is TGTGCCAGCAGCTTTAACGGGATCCACGAGCAGTACTTC. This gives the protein CASSFNGIHEQYF.

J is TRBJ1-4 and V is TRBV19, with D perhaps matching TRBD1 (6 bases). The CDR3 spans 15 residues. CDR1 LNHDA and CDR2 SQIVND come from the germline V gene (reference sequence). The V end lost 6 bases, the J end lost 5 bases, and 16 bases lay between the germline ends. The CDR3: CASSQTGLENEKLFF. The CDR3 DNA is TGTGCCAGTAGCCAAACAGGGTTGGAGAATGAAAAACTGTTTTTT.

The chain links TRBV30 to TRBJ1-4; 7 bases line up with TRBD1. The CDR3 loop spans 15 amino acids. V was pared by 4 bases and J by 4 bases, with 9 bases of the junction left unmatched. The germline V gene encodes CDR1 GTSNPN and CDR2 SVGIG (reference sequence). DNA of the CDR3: TGTGCCTGGACCATGGGGACAGTGATTAATGAAAAACTGTTTTTT. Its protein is CAWTMGTVINEKLFF.

The DNA of the CDR3 is TGTGCCAGCCGAAAGGGGTATAGCAATCAGCCCCAGCATTTT. Amino acid sequence: CASRKGYSNQPQHF. This chain connects TRBV19 to TRBJ1-5; weak D call: TRBD1 (5 bases). In germline, CDR1 is LNHDA, CDR2 SQIVND (reference sequence). The CDR3 length is 14 residues. V was pared by 9 bases and J by 0 bases, with 12 bases between.

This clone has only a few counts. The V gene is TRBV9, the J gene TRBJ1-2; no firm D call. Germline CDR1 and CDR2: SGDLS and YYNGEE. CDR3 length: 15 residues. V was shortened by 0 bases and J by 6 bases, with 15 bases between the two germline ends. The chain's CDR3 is CASSVDLLLMDGYTF. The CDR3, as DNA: TGTGCCAGCAGCGTAGATCTTCTCCTAATGGATGGCTACACCTTC.

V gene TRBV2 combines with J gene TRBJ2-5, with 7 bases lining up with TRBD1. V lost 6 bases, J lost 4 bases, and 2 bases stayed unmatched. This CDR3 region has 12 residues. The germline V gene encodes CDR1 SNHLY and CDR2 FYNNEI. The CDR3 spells CASSSGGETQYF. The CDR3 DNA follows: TGTGCCAGCAGCTCAGGGGGAGAGACCCAGTACTTC.

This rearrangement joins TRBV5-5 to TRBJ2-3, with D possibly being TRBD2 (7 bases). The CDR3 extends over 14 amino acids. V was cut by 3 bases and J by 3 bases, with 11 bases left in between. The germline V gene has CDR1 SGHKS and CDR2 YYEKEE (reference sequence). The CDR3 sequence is CASSWRGGTDTQYF. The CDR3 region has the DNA TGTGCCAGCAGCTGGAGGGGGGGAACAGATACGCAGTATTTT.

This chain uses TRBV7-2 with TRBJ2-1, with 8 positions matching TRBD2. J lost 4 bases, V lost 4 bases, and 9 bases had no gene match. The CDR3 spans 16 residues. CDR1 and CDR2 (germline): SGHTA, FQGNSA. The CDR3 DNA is TGTGCCAGCAGCTCCCAGTCCACTAGCGGTTACAATGAGCAGTTCTTC. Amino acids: CASSSQSTSGYNEQFF.

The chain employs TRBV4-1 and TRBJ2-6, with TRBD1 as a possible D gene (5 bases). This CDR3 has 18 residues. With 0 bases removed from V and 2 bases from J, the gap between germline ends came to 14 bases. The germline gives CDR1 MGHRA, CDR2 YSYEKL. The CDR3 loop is CASSQDQIGVTGANVLTF. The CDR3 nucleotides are TGCGCCAGCAGCCAAGATCAAATAGGGGTAACTGGGGCCAACGTCCTGACTTTC.

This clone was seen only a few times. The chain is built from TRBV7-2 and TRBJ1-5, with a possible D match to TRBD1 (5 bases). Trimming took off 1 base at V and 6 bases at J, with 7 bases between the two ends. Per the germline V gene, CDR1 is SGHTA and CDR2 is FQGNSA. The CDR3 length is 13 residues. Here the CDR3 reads CASSLVQGQPQHF. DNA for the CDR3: TGTGCCAGCAGCTTAGTGCAGGGTCAGCCCCAGCATTTT. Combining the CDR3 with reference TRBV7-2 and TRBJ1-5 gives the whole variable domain GAGVSQSPSNKVTEKGKDVELRCDPISGHTALYWYRQSLGQGLEFLIYFQGNSAPDKSGLPSDRFSAERTGGSVSTLTIQRTQQEDSAVYLCASSLVQGQPQHFGDGTRLSIL.

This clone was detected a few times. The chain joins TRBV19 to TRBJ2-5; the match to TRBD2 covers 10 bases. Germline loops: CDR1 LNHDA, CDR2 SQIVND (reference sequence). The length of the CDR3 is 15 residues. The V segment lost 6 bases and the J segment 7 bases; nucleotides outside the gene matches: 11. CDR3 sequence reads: CASRGFTSGEGTQYF. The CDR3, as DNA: TGTGCCAGTAGGGGTTTCACTAGCGGGGAGGGGACCCAGTACTTC.

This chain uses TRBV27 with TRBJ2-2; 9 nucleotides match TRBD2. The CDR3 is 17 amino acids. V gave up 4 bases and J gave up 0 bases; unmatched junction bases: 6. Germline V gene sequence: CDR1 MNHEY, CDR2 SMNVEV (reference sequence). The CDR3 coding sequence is TGTGCCAGCAGTTGGGGGGCTAGCGGGACGAACACCGGGGAGCTGTTTTTT. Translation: CASSWGASGTNTGELFF.